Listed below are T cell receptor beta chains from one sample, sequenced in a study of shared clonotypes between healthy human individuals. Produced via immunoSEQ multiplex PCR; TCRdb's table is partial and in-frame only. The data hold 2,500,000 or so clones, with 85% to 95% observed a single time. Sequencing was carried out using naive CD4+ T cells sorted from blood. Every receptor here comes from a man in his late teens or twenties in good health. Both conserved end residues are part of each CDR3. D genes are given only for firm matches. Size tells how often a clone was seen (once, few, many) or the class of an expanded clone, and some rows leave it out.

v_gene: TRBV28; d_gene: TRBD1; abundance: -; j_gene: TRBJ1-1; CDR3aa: CASSLSRGRTEAFF; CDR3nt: TGTGCCAGCAGTTTATCCAGGGGGCGGACTGAAGCTTTCTTT
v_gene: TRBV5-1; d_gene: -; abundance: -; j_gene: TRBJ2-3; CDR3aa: CASSAPEGPTDTQYF; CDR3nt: TGCGCCAGCAGCGCCCCAGAGGGGCCCACAGATACGCAGTATTTT
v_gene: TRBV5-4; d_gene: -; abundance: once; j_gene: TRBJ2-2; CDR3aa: CASSLGGTGELFF; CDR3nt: TGTGCCAGCAGCCTGGGGGGCACCGGGGAGCTGTTTTTT
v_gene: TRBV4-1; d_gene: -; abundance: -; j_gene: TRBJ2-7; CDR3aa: CASSQVLQGTGYEQYF; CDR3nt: TGCGCCAGCAGCCAAGTTTTGCAGGGCACCGGGTACGAGCAGTACTTC
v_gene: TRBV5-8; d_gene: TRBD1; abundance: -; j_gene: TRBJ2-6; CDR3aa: CASSTGQGSGANVLTF; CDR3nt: TGTGCCAGCAGCACCGGACAGGGATCCGGGGCCAACGTCCTGACTTTC
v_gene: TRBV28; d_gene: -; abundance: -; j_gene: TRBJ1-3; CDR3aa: CASSEGTPSGNTIYF; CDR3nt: TGTGCCAGCAGTGAAGGGACACCTTCTGGAAACACCATATATTTT
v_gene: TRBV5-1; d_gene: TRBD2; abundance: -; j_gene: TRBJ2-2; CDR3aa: CASSSGLAGGRIGELFF; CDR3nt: TGCGCCAGCAGCTCCGGACTAGCGGGAGGCCGTATCGGGGAGCTGTTTTTT
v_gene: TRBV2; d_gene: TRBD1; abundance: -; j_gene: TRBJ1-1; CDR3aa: CASRYGTGDTEAFF; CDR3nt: TGTGCCAGCAGGTACGGGACAGGGGACACTGAAGCTTTCTTT
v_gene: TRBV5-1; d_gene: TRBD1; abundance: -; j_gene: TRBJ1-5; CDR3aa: CASSLGGSNQPQHF; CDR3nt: TGCGCCAGCAGCTTAGGGGGCTCCAATCAGCCCCAGCATTTT
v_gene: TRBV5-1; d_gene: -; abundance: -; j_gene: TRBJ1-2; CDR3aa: CASSLDGSYGYTF; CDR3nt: TGCGCCAGCAGCTTGGACGGCAGCTATGGCTACACCTTC
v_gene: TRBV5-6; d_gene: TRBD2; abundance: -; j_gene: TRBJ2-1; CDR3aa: CASRHGLAGGSYNEQFF; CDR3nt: TGTGCCAGCAGGCATGGACTAGCGGGAGGATCCTACAATGAGCAGTTCTTC
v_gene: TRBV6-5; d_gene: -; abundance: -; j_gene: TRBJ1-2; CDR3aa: CASSYSKASGYGYTF; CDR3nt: TGTGCCAGCAGTTACTCGAAGGCCAGCGGCTATGGCTACACCTTC
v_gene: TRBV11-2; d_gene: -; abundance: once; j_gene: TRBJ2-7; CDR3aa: CASSLERLVREQYF; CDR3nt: TGTGCCAGCAGCTTAGAAAGGTTGGTCCGCGAGCAGTACTTC
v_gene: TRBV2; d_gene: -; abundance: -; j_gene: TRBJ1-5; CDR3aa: CASRARVDNQPQHF; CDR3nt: TGTGCCAGCAGGGCAAGGGTTGACAATCAGCCCCAGCATTTT
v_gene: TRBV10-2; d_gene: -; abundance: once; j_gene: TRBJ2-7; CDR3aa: CASSGSGVEQYF; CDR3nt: TGCGCCAGCAGTGGTTCAGGGGTGGAGCAGTACTTC
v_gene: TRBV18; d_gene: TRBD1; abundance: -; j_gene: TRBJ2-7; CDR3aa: CASSTPGQLFEQYF; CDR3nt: TGTGCCAGCTCAACCCCGGGACAGTTGTTCGAGCAGTACTTC
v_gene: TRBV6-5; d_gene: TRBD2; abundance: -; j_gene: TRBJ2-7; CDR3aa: CASIRAGGPQEQYF; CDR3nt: TGTGCCAGCATTCGCGCGGGAGGGCCGCAGGAGCAGTACTTC
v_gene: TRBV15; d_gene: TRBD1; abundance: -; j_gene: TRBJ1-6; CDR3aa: CATSRDPGQGMSPLHF; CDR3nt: TGTGCCACCAGCAGAGATCCGGGACAGGGGATGTCACCCCTCCACTTT
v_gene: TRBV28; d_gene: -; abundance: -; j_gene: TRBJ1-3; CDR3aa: CASSDALGGNTIYF; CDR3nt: TGTGCCAGTTCGGACGCCTTGGGGGGAAACACCATATATTTT
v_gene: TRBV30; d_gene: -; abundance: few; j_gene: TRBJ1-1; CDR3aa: CAWREEVTAFF; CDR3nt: TGTGCCTGGAGAGAAGAGGTAACAGCTTTCTTT
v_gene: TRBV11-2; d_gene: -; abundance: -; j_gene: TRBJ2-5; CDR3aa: CASSLRGKETQYF; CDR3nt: TGTGCCAGCAGCCTACGAGGAAAGGAGACCCAGTACTTC
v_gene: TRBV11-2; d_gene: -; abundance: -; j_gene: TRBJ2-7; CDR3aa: CASSSLGGGSEQYF; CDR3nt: TGTGCCAGCAGCTCGCTAGGGGGGGGCTCCGAGCAGTACTTC
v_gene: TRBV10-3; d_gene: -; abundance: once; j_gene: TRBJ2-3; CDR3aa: CAISAGTTDTQYF; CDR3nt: TGTGCCATCAGTGCCGGGACTACAGATACGCAGTATTTT
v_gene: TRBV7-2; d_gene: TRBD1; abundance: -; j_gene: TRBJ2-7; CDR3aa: CASSSVTGGSYEQYF; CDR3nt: TGTGCCAGCAGCTCTGTTACAGGGGGCTCCTACGAGCAGTACTTC
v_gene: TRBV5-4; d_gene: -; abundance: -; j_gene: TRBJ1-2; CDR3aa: CASSSPGGGTGGYTF; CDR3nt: TGTGCCAGCAGCTCCCCTGGGGGGGGGACCGGTGGCTACACCTTC
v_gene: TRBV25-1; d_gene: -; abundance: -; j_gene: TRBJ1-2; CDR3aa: CASSDLVTGGYGYTF; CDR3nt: TGTGCCAGCAGTGATTTAGTGACGGGGGGCTATGGCTACACCTTC
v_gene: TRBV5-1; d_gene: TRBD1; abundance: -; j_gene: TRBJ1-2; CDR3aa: CASSPGSGGYGYTF; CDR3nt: TGCGCCAGCAGCCCGGGGTCAGGGGGATATGGCTACACCTTC
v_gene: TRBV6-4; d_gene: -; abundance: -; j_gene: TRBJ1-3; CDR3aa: CASSRDASSGNTIYF; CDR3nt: TGTGCCAGCAGCCGGGACGCCAGCTCTGGAAACACCATATATTTT
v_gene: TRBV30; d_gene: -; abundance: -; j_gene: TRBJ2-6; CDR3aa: CAWSVTGVGANVLTF; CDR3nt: TGTGCCTGGAGTGTAACCGGGGTAGGGGCCAACGTCCTGACTTTC
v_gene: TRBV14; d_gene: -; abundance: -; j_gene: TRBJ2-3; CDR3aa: CASSQDQRTDFTDTQYF; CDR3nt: TGTGCCAGCAGCCAAGATCAAAGGACAGACTTTACAGATACGCAGTATTTT
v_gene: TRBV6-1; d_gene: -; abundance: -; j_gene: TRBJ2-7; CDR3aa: CASSVGISYEQYF; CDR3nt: TGTGCCAGCAGTGTGGGGATTTCCTACGAGCAGTACTTC
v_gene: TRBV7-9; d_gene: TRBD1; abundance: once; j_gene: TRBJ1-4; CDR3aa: CASSLTTGLNEKLFF; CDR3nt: TGTGCCAGCAGCTTAACGACAGGGCTTAATGAAAAACTGTTTTTT
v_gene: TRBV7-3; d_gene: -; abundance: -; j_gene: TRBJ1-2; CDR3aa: CASSLRSGDGYTF; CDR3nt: TGTGCCAGCAGCTTAAGGTCGGGAGATGGCTACACCTTC
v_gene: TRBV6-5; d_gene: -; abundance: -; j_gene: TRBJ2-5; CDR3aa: CASGKNRDLNRYF; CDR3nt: TGTGCCAGCGGAAAAAACCGGGACCTCAATCGGTACTTC
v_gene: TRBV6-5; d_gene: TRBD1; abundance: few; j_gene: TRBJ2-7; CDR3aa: CASSRTGAEQYF; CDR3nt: TGTGCCAGCAGCCGCACAGGGGCCGAGCAGTACTTC
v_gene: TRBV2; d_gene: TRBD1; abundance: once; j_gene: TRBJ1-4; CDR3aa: CAGQGEDEKLFF; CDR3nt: TGTGCCGGACAGGGGGAGGATGAAAAACTGTTTTTT
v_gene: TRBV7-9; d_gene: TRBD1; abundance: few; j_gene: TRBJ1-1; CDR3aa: CASSLTGGTEAFF; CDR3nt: TGTGCCAGCAGCCTCACAGGGGGCACTGAAGCTTTCTTT
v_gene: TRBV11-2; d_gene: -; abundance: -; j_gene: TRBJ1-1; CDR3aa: CASSQSTTEAFF; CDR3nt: TGTGCCAGCAGCCAGTCGACGACTGAAGCTTTCTTT
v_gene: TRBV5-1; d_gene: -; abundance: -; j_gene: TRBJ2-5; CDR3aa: CASSLNSYQETQYF; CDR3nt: TGCGCCAGCAGCTTAAATTCGTACCAAGAGACCCAGTACTTC
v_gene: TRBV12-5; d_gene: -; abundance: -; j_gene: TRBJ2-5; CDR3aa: CASGLVVETQYF; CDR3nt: TGTGCTAGTGGTTTGGTAGTCGAGACCCAGTACTTC
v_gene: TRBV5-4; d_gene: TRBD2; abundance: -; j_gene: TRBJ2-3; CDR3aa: CASSSPTSGRGTDTQYF; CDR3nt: TGTGCCAGCAGCTCCCCGACTAGCGGGAGAGGGACAGATACGCAGTATTTT
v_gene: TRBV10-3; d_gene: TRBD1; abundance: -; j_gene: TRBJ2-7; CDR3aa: CAISEEQGAGEQYF; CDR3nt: TGTGCCATCAGTGAAGAACAGGGGGCGGGTGAGCAGTACTTC